Detailed here is one TCR beta chain. This entry comes from a study of control samples from healthy donors and cancer patients. Produced via immunoSEQ multiplex PCR; TCRdb's table is partial and in-frame only. The sample has around 90,000 clones, 86% seen once. This CDR3 region has 15 residues. Per the germline V gene, CDR1 is MNHEY and CDR2 is SMNVEV (reference sequence). V lost 3 bases and J lost 0, with 9 bases in between. The sample consisted of blood. The chain uses TRBV27 and TRBJ1-3, with TRBD1 as a possible D gene (5 bases). The TCR comes from a man aged 25 to 45 in good health. The CDR3 coding sequence is TGTGCCAGCAGTTTCACAGGCCTCTCTGGAAACACCATATATTTT. This gives the protein CASSFTGLSGNTIYF.